This TCR beta chain appears in the sequencing data of a study of control samples from healthy donors and cancer patients. Germline CDR1 and CDR2: SGHNT and YYREEE (reference sequence). The V gene lost 0 bases and the J gene lost 2 bases, with 15 bases spanning the gap. CDR3 length: 16 residues. The protocol was immunoSEQ multiplex PCR, while the TCRdb copy is restricted to in-frame clones and leaves out a portion. The sample consists of 90,000 to 110,000 clones, 90% of them appearing once. This TCR was recovered from a human donor in good health. The donor label of this sample is uncertain. The source material was blood. The genes are TRBV5-4 and TRBJ2-7; D is perhaps TRBD2 (6 bases). The CDR3 loop reads CASSLAEGFGAYEQYF. The CDR3 nucleotides read TGTGCCAGCAGCTTGGCGGAGGGGTTCGGAGCCTACGAGCAGTACTTC.